This T cell receptor (beta chain) originates from a study of T cell responses to AZD1222 COVID-19 vaccine. Study overall: Second-dose schedules of about 4 or about 12 weeks were combined. Study-wide results and limits: An increase in Spike-specific TCR breadth and depth was observed after two AZD1222 doses. Baseline antibody screening turned up just a handful of seropositive AZD1222 recipients.

The V gene's germline CDR1 is SGHTA and CDR2 FQGNSA. The CDR3 extends over 19 amino acids. Losses at the gene ends were 7 bases for V and 4 bases for J; bases not matched to a gene: 21. Details on this clone: No antigen is known for it.

This table comes from immunoSEQ multiplex PCR, and its TCRdb copy is limited to in-frame clones, with some not included. Here the sample spans about 150,000 clones, around nine tenths being singletons. The TCR comes from an adult in good health. The chain carries TRBV7-2 and TRBJ1-1, with 10 bases matching TRBD1. Source: peripheral blood, taken on day 0 of AZD1222 vaccination. The CDR3 loop reads CASKLSAFRTGGRITEAFF. The CDR3 nucleotides read TGTGCCAGCAAATTATCAGCTTTTAGGACAGGGGGAAGGATCACTGAAGCTTTCTTT.